The 24 T cell receptor beta chains below all came from one sample that was sequenced in a study of technical replicates of blood from a few donors. Assay: immunoSEQ multiplex PCR; the TCRdb copy retains only in-frame clones and omits some. Of about 75,000 clones in the sample, approximately 97% were seen once. Sequencing input: T cells isolated from PBMCs. Receptors were obtained from a human donor in good health.

The chain is built from TRBV6-1 and TRBJ2-7, with D unresolved. Deletions cut 6 bases from V and 2 bases from J, with 5 bases between. The germline V gene has CDR1 MNHNS and CDR2 SASEGT. The CDR3 consists of 11 residues. CDR3 sequence: CASRAAYEQYF. DNA of the CDR3: TGTGCCAGCAGGGCGGCCTACGAGCAGTACTTC.

This chain joins TRBV6-5 and TRBJ2-1, with TRBD2 identical over 7 bases. The CDR3 length is 14 residues. Looked up from germline, CDR1 is MNHEY and CDR2 is SVGAGI. Trimming cost V 4 bases and J 5 bases; bases outside gene matches: 5. This CDR3 reads CASSSREWNNEQFF. CDR3 DNA sequence: TGTGCCAGCAGTTCGCGGGAGTGGAACAATGAGCAGTTCTTC.

V is TRBV14 and J is TRBJ2-7; D ambiguous. V shed 1 base and J shed 5 bases, with 15 bases lying between them. Looked up from germline, CDR1 is SGHDN and CDR2 is FVKESK. This CDR3 spans 15 amino acids. CDR3 nucleotide sequence: TGTGCCAGCAGCCAAGTCTCAGCGATCCTCCACGAGCAGTACTTC. It encodes CASSQVSAILHEQYF. Together with reference TRBV14 and TRBJ2-7, the CDR3 gives the full variable domain: EAGVTQFPSHSVIEKGQTVTLRCDPISGHDNLYWYRRVMGKEIKFLLHFVKESKQDESGMPNNRFLAERTGGTYSTLKVQPAELEDSGVYFCASSQVSAILHEQYFGPGTRLTVT.

With respect to this clone: At one boundary the junction diverges from the germline segment, which might be a read error. CDR3 sequence reads: CASSEELRYSSF. In DNA, the CDR3 is TGTGCCAGCAGTGAAGAGTTACGGTACAGCAGCTTC. The chain combines TRBV6-1 with TRBJ2-7; D is ambiguous. Germline V gene lookup returns CDR1 MNHNS and CDR2 SASEGT. CDR3 length equals 12 residues.

This chain joins TRBV27 and TRBJ1-4; D not resolved. Per the germline V gene, CDR1 is MNHEY and CDR2 is SMNVEV (reference sequence). The CDR3 totals 14 residues. Trimming removed 5 bases from V and 2 bases from J, with 9 bases in between. The CDR3 region is CASSRRDTNEKLFF. The DNA for the CDR3 is TGTGCCAGCAGTCGTCGGGATACTAATGAAAAACTGTTTTTT. Together with reference TRBV27 and TRBJ1-4, the CDR3 gives the full variable domain: EAQVTQNPRYLITVTGKKLTVTCSQNMNHEYMSWYRQDPGLGLRQIYYSMNVEVTDKGDVPEGYKVSRKEKRNFPLILESPSPNQTSLYFCASSRRDTNEKLFFGSGTQLSVL.

This rearrangement joins TRBV28 to TRBJ1-5; D not resolved. V gave up 2 bases and J gave up 0 bases, with 11 bases separating them. Per the germline V gene, CDR1 is MDHEN and CDR2 is SYDVKM. This CDR3 region has 16 residues. The CDR3 protein is CASSLRSRYSNQPQHF. CDR3 bases: TGTGCCAGCAGTTTAAGGAGTCGTTATAGCAATCAGCCCCAGCATTTT. Based on the CDR3 plus reference TRBV28 and TRBJ1-5, the full variable domain is DVKVTQSSRYLVKRTGEKVFLECVQDMDHENMFWYRQDPGLGLRLIYFSYDVKMKEKGDIPEGYSVSREKKERFSLILESASTNQTSMYLCASSLRSRYSNQPQHFGDGTRLSIL.

Only a few counts were recorded for this clone. The chain has TRBV5-1 and TRBJ1-6, with D possibly TRBD1 on 5 matching bases. The CDR3 contains 13 residues. Germline V gene sequence: CDR1 SGHRS, CDR2 YFSETQ. Trimming cost V 2 bases and J 11 bases, with 11 bases left between them. The CDR3 DNA is TGCGCCAGCAGCTTCGACAGTCCAACACCCCTCCACTTT. Amino acids: CASSFDSPTPLHF.

This chain connects TRBV27 to TRBJ2-7; a possible D gene is TRBD2 (5 bases). The CDR3 is made up of 13 amino acids. Germline CDR1 reads MNHEY; CDR2 reads SMNVEV (reference sequence). The V end lost 5 bases, the J end lost 4 bases, and 12 bases lay between the germline ends. Here the CDR3 reads CASSNYGKYEQYF. The CDR3 DNA follows: TGTGCCAGCAGTAACTACGGGAAGTACGAGCAGTACTTC.

This chain joins TRBV4-1 and TRBJ2-5; TRBD2 aligns across 12 bases. Germline loops: CDR1 MGHRA, CDR2 YSYEKL. The CDR3 contains 15 residues. V shed 4 bases, J shed 9 bases, and the junction held 9 bases outside the gene matches. The CDR3 region has the DNA TGCGCCAGCAGCCCCCTAGGACTAGCGGGGACCTCCCAGTACTTC. This gives the protein CASSPLGLAGTSQYF.

The chain employs TRBV18 and TRBJ1-1; 7 nucleotides agree with TRBD1. Germline V lookup: CDR1 KGHSH, CDR2 LQKENI. This CDR3 region has 18 residues. V was pared by 2 bases and J by 0 bases, with 12 bases of the junction left unmatched. CDR3 bases: TGTGCCAGCTCACCAGCATACGGTGGGACAGCCATGAACACTGAAGCTTTCTTT. Amino acid sequence: CASSPAYGGTAMNTEAFF.

V is TRBV10-3 and J is TRBJ2-7; D is ambiguous. Trimming pared 4 bases from V and 5 bases from J, leaving 6 bases between. Germline V CDR1 and CDR2: ENHRY, SYGVKD. The CDR3 is made up of 11 amino acids. In DNA, the CDR3 is TGTGCCATCAGTGGACGGGACGAGCAGTACTTC. This translates into CAISGRDEQYF.

The rearrangement uses TRBV5-1 and TRBJ2-3; 7 bases are shared with TRBD2. Germline loops: CDR1 SGHRS, CDR2 YFSETQ. This CDR3 spans 16 amino acids. After removal of 5 bases from V and 6 bases from J, the junction contained 15 bases not matched to a gene. In DNA, the CDR3 is TGCGCCAGCAGGCCCTCCCTGGCGGGGCGGGGGGATACGCAGTATTTT. Its protein is CASRPSLAGRGDTQYF.

This clone was recorded once. The chain joins TRBV2 to TRBJ2-7; maybe TRBD2 (5 bases). CDR3 length equals 14 residues. Between the trimmed V and J ends, which lost 2 bases and 3 bases, there was a span of 11 bases. The germline V gene has CDR1 SNHLY and CDR2 FYNNEI. The CDR3 bases are TGTGCCAGCAGTGAACAAAATCGGGACTACGAGCAGTACTTC. This sequence encodes CASSEQNRDYEQYF.

The J gene is TRBJ2-7, the V gene TRBV6-5; no reliable D call. Germline assignment: CDR1 MNHEY and CDR2 SVGAGI. V shed 6 bases and J shed 2 bases, with 14 bases lying between them. The CDR3 has 14 residues. This CDR3 is CASRVSMLTYEQYF. The CDR3 bases are TGTGCCAGCAGAGTGAGCATGCTGACCTACGAGCAGTACTTC.

The CDR3 loop is CASSSDRNTEAFF. The CDR3 coding sequence is TGTGCCAGCAGTAGCGACAGGAACACTGAAGCTTTCTTT. This rearrangement joins TRBV2 to TRBJ1-1; a possible D gene is TRBD1 (5 bases). This CDR3 is 13 amino acids long. V dropped 5 bases and J dropped 1 base, with 8 bases sitting between them. Germline loops: CDR1 SNHLY, CDR2 FYNNEI. The full variable domain, its missing parts supplied by reference TRBV2 and TRBJ1-1, is EPEVTQTPSHQVTQMGQEVILRCVPISNHLYFYWYRQILGQKVEFLVSFYNNEISEKSEIFDDQFSVERPDGSNFTLKIRSTKLEDSAMYFCASSSDRNTEAFFGQGTRLTVV.

The chain is built from TRBV11-3 and TRBJ2-7; 10 nucleotides align to TRBD2. This CDR3 comprises 15 residues. V dropped 5 bases and J dropped 7; count of bases not matched to a gene: 11. Per germline, CDR1 SGHNT and CDR2 YENEEA. CDR3 in DNA: TGTGCCAGCAGCCAGATTAGCGGGGGGTCGGAGGAGCAGTACTTC. This codes for CASSQISGGSEEQYF.

Concerning this clone: At one boundary the junction diverges from the germline segment, which might be a read error. The rearrangement uses TRBV5-1 and TRBJ2-3; a weak D match, TRBD2 (6 bases). This CDR3 comprises 15 residues. Germline values: CDR1 SGHRS, CDR2 YFSETQ. The chain's CDR3 is CASSLGEARGDTQYF. The CDR3 DNA reads as TGCGCCAGCAGTTTGGGGGAAGCGCGGGGAGATACGCAGTATTTT. Based on the CDR3 plus reference TRBV5-1 and TRBJ2-3, the full variable domain is KAGVTQTPRYLIKTRGQQVTLSCSPISGHRSVSWYQQTPGQGLQFLFEYFSETQRNKGNFPGRFSGRQFSNSRSEMNVSTLELGDSALYLCASSLGEARGDTQYFGPGTRLTVL.

The chain employs TRBV9 and TRBJ2-7; 10 bases map to TRBD1. Germline V lookup: CDR1 SGDLS, CDR2 YYNGEE. The CDR3 length is 15 residues. J was trimmed by 6 bases and V by 4 bases; bases with no gene match: 10. The CDR3 sequence is CASSQPWTGGGEQYF. For the CDR3, the DNA is TGTGCCAGCAGCCAACCGTGGACAGGGGGAGGCGAGCAGTACTTC.

The sample holds one count of this clone. The chain carries TRBV7-9 and TRBJ1-4; D gene unclear. CDR3 size: 15 residues. The germline gives CDR1 SEHNR, CDR2 FQNEAQ (reference sequence). V lost 1 base and J lost 0, with 6 bases in between. The CDR3 is CASSLVGATNEKLFF. Written as DNA, the CDR3 is TGTGCCAGCAGCTTAGTGGGAGCAACTAATGAAAAACTGTTTTTT. The full variable domain, in which reference TRBV7-9 and TRBJ1-4 provide the parts outside the CDR3, is DTGVSQNPRHKITKRGQNVTFRCDPISEHNRLYWYRQTLGQGPEFLTYFQNEAQLEKSRLLSDRFSAERPKGSFSTLEIQRTEQGDSAMYLCASSLVGATNEKLFFGSGTQLSVL.

This chain joins TRBV15 and TRBJ2-7, with 9 positions matching TRBD1. There are 17 residues in the CDR3. J was trimmed by 4 bases and V by 0 bases; bases with no gene match: 10. Germline CDR1 and CDR2: LNHNV and YYDKDF (reference sequence). The CDR3 DNA follows: TGTGCCACCAGCAGAGATCGGATTTGGGACAGGGTGTACGAGCAGTACTTC. Encoded protein: CATSRDRIWDRVYEQYF.

The CDR3 reads CASSRRTSRLAGNTDTQYF. CDR3 bases: TGTGCCAGCAGCCGGCGGACCAGTCGACTAGCGGGAAACACAGATACGCAGTATTTT. The J gene is TRBJ2-3, the V gene TRBV4-2; TRBD2 matches 11 bases. Germline CDR1 is LGHNA and CDR2 is YNFKEQ. After removal of 4 bases from V and 2 bases from J, the junction contained 14 bases not matched to a gene. There are 19 residues in the CDR3.

The rearrangement joins TRBV11-3 to TRBJ2-5; tentatively, D is TRBD1 (5 bases). Germline loops: CDR1 SGHNT, CDR2 YENEEA. Trimming left V 5 bases short and J 5 bases short, with 18 bases between. This CDR3 contains 15 residues. The CDR3 region has the DNA TGTGCCAGCAGCACCACCCCAGGGATGGGGGAGACCCAGTACTTC. The encoded protein is CASSTTPGMGETQYF.

The CDR3, as DNA: TGTGCCAGCAGCTCTCAGCGAATGGGCACTAGAAGGAGGGAGACCCAGTACTTC. As protein: CASSSQRMGTRRRETQYF. The V gene is TRBV7-2, the J gene TRBJ2-5; tentatively, D is TRBD2 (5 bases). V was trimmed by 4 bases and J by 5 bases, leaving 26 bases between them. The germline V gene has CDR1 SGHTA and CDR2 FQGNSA. The CDR3 contains 18 residues.

The chain joins TRBV11-2 to TRBJ2-2, with 7 bases identical to TRBD2. Per the germline V gene, CDR1 is SGHAT and CDR2 is FQNNGV. This CDR3 has 15 amino acids. J gave up 4 bases and V 8 bases, and 10 bases lay outside the gene matches. The CDR3 loop is CASGTWEGLTGELFF. As DNA, the CDR3 is TGTGCCAGCGGGACGTGGGAGGGTCTCACCGGGGAGCTGTTTTTT.